This record concerns one T cell receptor (beta chain) sequence. What it recognizes is unknown. Germline V CDR1 and CDR2: SGHDT, YYEEEE. The CDR3 is made up of 17 amino acids. Trimming at V came to 0 bases and at J to 3 bases, leaving 7 bases not matched to a gene. TCRdb keeps only in-frame clones here, not all; method: immunoSEQ multiplex PCR. The sample contains some 100,000 clones, more than 85% of which appear only once. The source of the sample is a study of OX40 agonist ivuxolimab in advanced cancers. Findings and caveats of the study: With doses of 0.1-3.0 mg/kg, partial responders showed among the lowest clonal expansion.

The V and J genes are TRBV5-6 and TRBJ2-1; 9 bases map to TRBD2. The TCR originated in an adult with an advanced solid tumor such as melanoma, head and neck, liver or kidney cancer. Specimen: CD4+ or CD8+ T cells sorted from blood, collected in a trial of the OX40 agonist ivuxolimab. The CDR3 region is CASSLGLAVLNYNEQFF. CDR3 nucleotides: TGTGCCAGCAGCTTGGGACTAGCGGTGCTGAACTACAATGAGCAGTTCTTC.